Reported below is one TCR beta chain. Antigen specificity is unknown. This specimen belongs to a study of T cell responses to AZD1222 COVID-19 vaccine. The V gene's germline CDR1 is MNHEY and CDR2 SVGAGI. This CDR3 spans 14 amino acids. V was clipped by 10 bases and J by 5 bases, with 21 bases between them. Some clones are missing from TCRdb's copy, which holds only in-frame ones; the method was immunoSEQ multiplex PCR. The sample holds 150,000 to 200,000 clones; 94% are singletons and the top ten take approximately 4.8%. General observations from the study: The span of vaccine-associated CD4 TCRs extended across spike, with dominance at 160-218 and 743-854. Only after the peak T cell response were repertoires sampled.

This TCR was sampled from an adult who received the AZD1222 COVID-19 vaccine. V usage is TRBV6-5 and J usage is TRBJ2-7, with D tentatively TRBD2 (6 bases). The sequencing here drew on peripheral blood, taken 28 days after the second AZD1222 dose. This chain's CDR3 is CATCRGGAVDEQYF. DNA of the CDR3: TGTGCCACCTGTAGAGGAGGGGCCGTCGACGAGCAGTACTTC.